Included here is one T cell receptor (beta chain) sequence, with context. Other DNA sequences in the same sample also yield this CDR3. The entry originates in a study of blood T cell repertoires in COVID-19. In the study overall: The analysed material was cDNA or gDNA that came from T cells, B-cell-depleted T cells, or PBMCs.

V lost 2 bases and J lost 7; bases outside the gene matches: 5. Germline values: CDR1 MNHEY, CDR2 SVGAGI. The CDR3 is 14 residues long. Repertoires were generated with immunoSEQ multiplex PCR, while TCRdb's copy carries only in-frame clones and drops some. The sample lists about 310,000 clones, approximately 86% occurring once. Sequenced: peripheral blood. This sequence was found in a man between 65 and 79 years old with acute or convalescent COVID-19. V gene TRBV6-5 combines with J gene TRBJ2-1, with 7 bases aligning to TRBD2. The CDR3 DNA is TGTGCCAGCAGTTACCCGGGGGGTCGGAATGAGCAGTTCTTC. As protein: CASSYPGGRNEQFF.